The clone carrying this TCR beta chain showed up just a few times. The data belong to a study of blood T cell repertoires in COVID-19. On the study more broadly: The study drew acute and convalescent COVID-19 samples from the United States, Italy and Spain. T cells, B-cell-depleted T cells, or PBMCs supplied cDNA or gDNA.

The authors' processing: Quantification of nucleated cells was approximated via reference gene primer amplification. Here immunoSEQ multiplex PCR was the method, and the copy in TCRdb shows in-frame clones only, minus some. The V and J calls and the clone size are those of that table, but D and trimming were determined from the DNA. The data contain roughly 240,000 clones, 86% of them singletons. V shed 2 bases and J shed 0 bases, with 11 bases lying between them. Per the germline V gene, CDR1 is KGHSH and CDR2 is LQKENI. The CDR3 has 16 amino acids. One Seattle source followed patients from active infection through their disease course.

The source of this sequence is a woman over 75 with COVID-19, enrolled during active disease. Source material: peripheral blood. This chain joins TRBV18 and TRBJ1-3; D remains unclear. The CDR3 DNA reads as TGTGCCAGCTCACCATCAGATACTAACTCTGGAAACACCATATATTTT. Protein product: CASSPSDTNSGNTIYF.